These 6 T cell receptor beta chains were all obtained from the same sample, sequenced in a study of response to subunit inactivated influenza vaccine. TCRdb fed the RT-PCR reads into MiXCR, producing one record per CDR3 protein. The repertoire has 500,000 or so distinct CDR3 sequences, approximately 11% of them found once; the top ten carry about an eighth. The sample in question was PBMCs from blood, obtained 40 to 50 days after vaccination. The receptor set was obtained from a man aged 50 to 60 who received an inactivated influenza vaccine.

This clonotype was counted ten times or more. V and J are TRBV12-3 or TRBV12-4 and TRBJ2-1; 7 bases are shared with TRBD1. The CDR3 spans 14 residues. After removal of 3 bases from V and 4 bases from J, the junction contained 3 bases not matched to a gene. The CDR3 loop is CASSLRGPYNEQFF. The DNA of the CDR3 is TGTGCCAGCAGTTTGAGGGGGCCTTACAATGAGCAGTTCTTC.

J is TRBJ2-3 and V is TRBV7-6; 13 bases are shared with TRBD2. In germline, CDR1 is SGHVS, CDR2 FNYEAQ. The CDR3 loop spans 16 amino acids. J gave up 6 bases and V 4 bases, and 7 bases lay outside the gene matches. CDR3 loop: CASSYGLAGVRDTQYF. CDR3 nucleotide sequence: TGTGCCAGCAGCTACGGACTAGCGGGGGTTCGGGATACGCAGTATTTT.

This clonotype was picked up a small number of times. The V and J genes are TRBV5-5 and TRBJ1-2; TRBD1 matches 10 bases. V lost 4 bases, J lost 8 bases, and 14 bases stayed unmatched. This CDR3 region has 16 residues. Germline V gene sequence: CDR1 SGHKS, CDR2 YYEKEE (reference sequence). DNA for the CDR3: TGTGCCAGCAGCGGGACCCGACAGGGGGCAAAAGTCGGCTACACCTTC. Translated: CASSGTRQGAKVGYTF.

The V gene is TRBV29-1, the J gene TRBJ2-3, with 8 nucleotides matching TRBD1. With V trimmed by 6 bases and J by 0 bases, 11 bases remained unmatched. Germline CDR1 and CDR2: SQVTM and ANQGSEA. The CDR3 consists of 16 residues. The CDR3 loop reads CSVPRGLTTSTDTQYF. The CDR3 DNA reads TGCAGCGTACCCAGGGGGCTCACCACTAGCACAGATACGCAGTATTTT.

In this sample, this clonotype turned up a few times. This chain links TRBV6-1 with TRBJ1-1; D is unresolved. The V gene's germline CDR1 is MNHNS and CDR2 SASEGT. The CDR3 has 15 amino acids. The V and J ends lost 6 bases and 1 base respectively, with 15 bases between them. The CDR3 DNA reads TGTGCCAGCAGCCCCCGGGCGGCGGGGAACACTGAAGCTTTCTTT. This gives the protein CASSPRAAGNTEAFF.

This clonotype turned up a few times. The V and J genes are TRBV9 and TRBJ2-3; D is tentatively TRBD1 or TRBD2 (5 bases each). The length of the CDR3 is 14 residues. The V end was cut by 0 bases, the J end by 4 bases, with 9 bases between. Per germline, CDR1 SGDLS and CDR2 YYNGEE. The CDR3 protein is CASSVGMGADTQYF. The CDR3 bases are TGTGCCAGCAGCGTAGGAATGGGGGCAGATACGCAGTATTTT. The full variable domain, its missing parts supplied by reference TRBV9 and TRBJ2-3, is DSGVTQTPKHLITATGQRVTLRCSPRSGDLSVYWYQQSLDQGLQFLIQYYNGEERAKGNILERFSAQQFPDLHSELNLSSLELGDSALYFCASSVGMGADTQYFGPGTRLTVL.